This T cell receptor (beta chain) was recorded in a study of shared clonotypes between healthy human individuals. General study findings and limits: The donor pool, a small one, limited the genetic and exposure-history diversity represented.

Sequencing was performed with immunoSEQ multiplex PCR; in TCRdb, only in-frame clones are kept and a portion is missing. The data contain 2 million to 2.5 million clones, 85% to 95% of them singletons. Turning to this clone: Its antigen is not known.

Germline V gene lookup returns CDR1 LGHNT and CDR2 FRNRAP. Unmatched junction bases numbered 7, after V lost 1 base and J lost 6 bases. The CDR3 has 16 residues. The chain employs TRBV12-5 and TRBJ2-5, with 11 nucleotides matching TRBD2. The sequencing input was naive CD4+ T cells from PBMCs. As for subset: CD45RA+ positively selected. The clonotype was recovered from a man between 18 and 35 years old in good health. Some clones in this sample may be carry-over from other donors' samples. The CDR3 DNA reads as TGTGCTAGTGGTTTGGATAGCGGGAGGGCCCCGAAGACCCAGTACTTC. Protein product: CASGLDSGRAPKTQYF. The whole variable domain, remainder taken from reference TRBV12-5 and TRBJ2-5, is DARVTQTPRHKVTEMGQEVTMRCQPILGHNTVFWYRQTMMQGLELLAYFRNRAPLDDSGMPKDRFSAEMPDATLATLKIQPSEPRDSAVYFCASGLDSGRAPKTQYFGPGTRLLVL.